Listed below are T cell receptor beta chains from one sample, sequenced in a study of blood T cells in healthy people across ages. MiXCR, applied by TCRdb to the 5' RACE reads, yields one record per CDR3 protein. The sample lists roughly 1.5 million distinct CDR3 sequences; 40% to 45% were seen once. Sequencing was carried out using blood. The receptors stem from a woman under 30 in good health. CDR3s include the opening cysteine and the closing phenylalanine or tryptophan. Each record gives: J gene, V gene, clone size, D gene, CDR3 DNA, CDR3 protein. A D gene is named only where the DNA matches it firmly. Clone size, where shown, is once, few, many, or a class for clones that have expanded.

TRBJ2-5,TRBV20-1,few,.,TGCAGTGCACCGGGACTGCAAGAGACCCAGTACTTC,CSAPGLQETQYF
TRBJ2-1,TRBV6-2/TRBV6-3,.,TRBD2,TGTGCCAGCAGTTACTCCTCTGCGTTAGCGGGAGCGGCCTACGAGCAGTTCTTC,CASSYSSALAGAAYEQFF
TRBJ1-2,TRBV27,few,.,TGTGCCAGCAGTTTGAGGACAGATTCATATGGCTACACCTTC,CASSLRTDSYGYTF
TRBJ2-1,TRBV5-1,.,.,TGCGCCAGCAGCTTGGAAGGAAACCTCTACAATGAGCAGTTCTTC,CASSLEGNLYNEQFF
TRBJ2-1,TRBV20-1,.,TRBD2,TGCAGTGCTAGCTGGGGGGGAAACAATGAGCAGTTCTTC,CSASWGGNNEQFF
TRBJ2-1,TRBV27,.,TRBD2,TGTGCCAGCACCCCAGGCGCGGGAGGGAACAATGAGCAGTTCTTC,CASTPGAGGNNEQFF
TRBJ1-2,TRBV27,.,TRBD1,TGTGCCAGCAGTACGACAGGGCTCTATGGCTACACCTTC,CASSTTGLYGYTF
TRBJ1-5,TRBV12-3/TRBV12-4,.,.,TGTGCCAGCAGTTCCCCCGCTTATAGCAATCAGCCCCAGCATTTT,CASSSPAYSNQPQHF
TRBJ2-1,TRBV5-1,many,TRBD2,TGCGCCAGCAGCCCTAGGACTAGCGGGAACTACAATGAGCAGTTCTTC,CASSPRTSGNYNEQFF
TRBJ1-5,TRBV20-1,.,.,TGCAGTGCTGAGCCCAGGGTTAGCAATCAGCCCCAGCATTTT,CSAEPRVSNQPQHF
TRBJ2-4,TRBV12-3/TRBV12-4,few,.,TGTGCCAGCAGTTTAGTCAGGGGAGCCAAAAACATTCAGTACTTC,CASSLVRGAKNIQYF
TRBJ2-1,TRBV9,.,.,TGTGCCAGCAGCGCCGGCGGGCAGGGCTACAATGAGCAGTTCTTC,CASSAGGQGYNEQFF
TRBJ2-1,TRBV7-6,.,.,TGTGCCAGCAGCTTCGATCAGGGCTTGAATAAGCAGTTCTTC,CASSFDQGLNKQFF
TRBJ2-3,TRBV4-1,few,TRBD1,TGCGCCAGCAGCCGGGTCAGGGGGCAAGCAGATACGCAGTATTTT,CASSRVRGQADTQYF
TRBJ1-1,TRBV3-1,.,.,TGTGCCACCAGCCAAGCCCTGCTGAGGAACATGAACACTGAAGCTTTCTTT,CATSQALLRNMNTEAFF
TRBJ1-1,TRBV30,.,.,TGTGCCCGCGACAGGATGAACACTGAAGCTTTCTTT,CARDRMNTEAFF
TRBJ2-1,TRBV27,.,.,TGTGCCAGCAGTTTTGGGACGCCCTTGAGCTACAATGAGCAGTTCTTC,CASSFGTPLSYNEQFF
TRBJ2-7,TRBV4-3,many,.,TGCGCCAGCAGCCAAGATCGGGGTCCCCCGGACTACGAGCAGTACTTC,CASSQDRGPPDYEQYF
TRBJ2-3,TRBV6-6,.,.,TGTGCCAGCAGTTACGCGAAGGGATTACAAGATACGCAGTATTTT,CASSYAKGLQDTQYF
TRBJ1-5,TRBV6-4,few,TRBD1,TGTGCCAGCAGTGACTATTGGACAGGGACCAATCAGCCCCAGCATTTT,CASSDYWTGTNQPQHF
TRBJ2-2,TRBV7-9,.,.,TGTGCCAGCAGCCCTCGGACAGCAAGGGACGACACCGGGGAGCTGTTTTTT,CASSPRTARDDTGELFF
TRBJ2-7,TRBV6-5,.,TRBD1,TGTGCCAGCCGGGGACAGGGAGTAAATGAGCAGTACTTC,CASRGQGVNEQYF
TRBJ1-4,TRBV20-1,few,.,TGCAGTGCTAGAGGAGGGCGAAAACTGTTTTTT,CSARGGRKLFF
TRBJ2-7,TRBV10-2,.,.,TGCGCCAGCAGGGGCGAGACAAACTACGAGCAGTACTTC,CASRGETNYEQYF
TRBJ2-1,TRBV29-1,.,TRBD1,TGCAGCGTTGAAGGGGCAGGGGGATTCTACAATGAGCAGTTCTTC,CSVEGAGGFYNEQFF
TRBJ2-4,TRBV30,.,TRBD1,TGTGCCTGGAGTGCGAACCTGGGACAGTCGTACTTC,CAWSANLGQSYF
TRBJ1-2,TRBV5-1,few,.,TGCGCCAGCAGCCCTACCTCTACAGGGAACCATGGCTACACCTTC,CASSPTSTGNHGYTF
TRBJ2-1,TRBV7-9,once,.,TGTGCCAGCAGCACCCTAAGGAGGAGGAGCTCCTACAATGAGCAGTTCTTC,CASSTLRRRSSYNEQFF
TRBJ1-5,TRBV6-5,.,.,TGTGCCAGCAGTTACGGGGGCCAGGGCATGCCCCAGCATTTT,CASSYGGQGMPQHF
TRBJ2-7,TRBV20-1,few,.,TGCAGTGCTAGAGGCAGGCACAGGGCCTACGAGCAGTACTTC,CSARGRHRAYEQYF
TRBJ1-2,TRBV12-3/TRBV12-4,.,.,TGTGCCAGCACCGCCGGGGGGCGAGGCTATGGCTACACCTTC,CASTAGGRGYGYTF
TRBJ1-4,TRBV5-5,few,TRBD1,TGTGCCAGCAGCTTGTTCGAGTCTTTGGGACAGGGGTTCGAAAAACTGTTTTTT,CASSLFESLGQGFEKLFF
TRBJ1-5,TRBV12-3/TRBV12-4,.,TRBD1,TGTGCCAGCAGACATCGGGGACAGGGGGCCGGCAATCAGCCCCAGCATTTT,CASRHRGQGAGNQPQHF
TRBJ2-1,TRBV4-1,few,.,TGCGCCAGCAGCCAAGATGCGGAGCCCTACAATGAGCAGTTCTTC,CASSQDAEPYNEQFF
TRBJ1-2,TRBV12-3/TRBV12-4,.,.,TGTGCCAGCAGTCGGAACCTCCATGGCTACACCTTC,CASSRNLHGYTF
TRBJ1-2,TRBV7-2,.,.,TGTGCCAGCAGCATTTATACCGGGAAAGGGTACACCTTC,CASSIYTGKGYTF
TRBJ2-1,TRBV20-1,few,TRBD2,TGCAGTGTTAGAAGACTAGCGGGAGTTAATGAGCAGTTCTTC,CSVRRLAGVNEQFF
TRBJ2-7,TRBV5-1,few,.,TGCGCCAGCCGACAGTCGGCCTACGAGCAGTACTTC,CASRQSAYEQYF
TRBJ1-2,TRBV27,.,TRBD1,TGTGCCAGCAGTGTAATAGGGACAGGGGACGGCTACACCTTC,CASSVIGTGDGYTF
TRBJ2-3,TRBV27,.,TRBD1,TGTGCCAGCAGAAGGGACAGGGTCGCAGATACGCAGTATTTT,CASRRDRVADTQYF
TRBJ2-5,TRBV12-3/TRBV12-4,.,.,TGTGCCAGCAGTTTAGGGGTCATGGATTTGGAGACCCAGTACTTC,CASSLGVMDLETQYF
TRBJ2-5,TRBV12-3/TRBV12-4,once,TRBD2,TGTGCCCGCGGTACTAGCGGGGGACCGGAGACCCAGTACTTC,CARGTSGGPETQYF
TRBJ2-7,TRBV6-2/TRBV6-3,.,.,TGTGCCAGCAGCCGGGACGCCCGGACCTACGAGCAGTACTTC,CASSRDARTYEQYF
TRBJ2-7,TRBV6-2/TRBV6-3,few,.,TGTGCCAGCAGTTACGTACAGGGAGGACGCGAGCAGTACTTC,CASSYVQGGREQYF
TRBJ2-3,TRBV18,.,.,TGTGCCAGCTCACCACTCCCCCCGGGGGCAAAAACAGATACGCAGTATTTT,CASSPLPPGAKTDTQYF
TRBJ2-2,TRBV20-1,.,.,TGCAGTGCTAGAGATCGTAGGGCCCAAACCGGGGAGCTGTTTTTT,CSARDRRAQTGELFF
TRBJ2-7,TRBV7-9,few,.,TGTGCCAGCAGCTTAGGCAGCGGATACTACGAGCAGTACTTC,CASSLGSGYYEQYF
TRBJ1-2,TRBV18,.,TRBD1,TGTGCCAGCTCTTCGGGACAGGGGGATTGTGGCTACACCTTC,CASSSGQGDCGYTF
TRBJ1-1,TRBV10-3,.,.,TGTGCCATCAACCCGAGGGGGGCGGAAGGCACTGAAGCTTTCTTT,CAINPRGAEGTEAFF
TRBJ2-7,TRBV20-1,few,TRBD2,TGCAGTGCTAGTAAGCTGCGGGAGAGGAACGAGCAGTACTTC,CSASKLRERNEQYF
TRBJ1-5,TRBV7-2,.,.,TGTGCCAGCAGCCCCCACCACCTGGGCAATCAGCCCCAGCATTTT,CASSPHHLGNQPQHF
TRBJ2-1,TRBV7-8,.,.,TGTGCCAGCAGCTTAGTGGGGTATGGGTACAATGAGCAGTTCTTC,CASSLVGYGYNEQFF
TRBJ2-1,TRBV7-9,.,.,TGTGCCAGCAGCAAGACAGGAAAAGCCTACAATGAGCAGTTCTTC,CASSKTGKAYNEQFF
TRBJ2-7,TRBV9,few,.,TGTGCCAGCAGCACCCGGGACGGGGCCTACGAGCAGTACTTC,CASSTRDGAYEQYF
TRBJ2-7,TRBV27,few,.,TGTGCCAGCAGTTTAGGACCCCTTCACGAGCAGTACTTC,CASSLGPLHEQYF
TRBJ2-5,TRBV7-9,.,.,TGTGCCAGCAGCCTCACCGGGACTCCTGTGGAGACCCAGTACTTC,CASSLTGTPVETQYF
TRBJ1-2,TRBV4-1,.,.,TGCGCCAGCAGCCAAGACGCAGGCCCATATGGCTACACCTTC,CASSQDAGPYGYTF